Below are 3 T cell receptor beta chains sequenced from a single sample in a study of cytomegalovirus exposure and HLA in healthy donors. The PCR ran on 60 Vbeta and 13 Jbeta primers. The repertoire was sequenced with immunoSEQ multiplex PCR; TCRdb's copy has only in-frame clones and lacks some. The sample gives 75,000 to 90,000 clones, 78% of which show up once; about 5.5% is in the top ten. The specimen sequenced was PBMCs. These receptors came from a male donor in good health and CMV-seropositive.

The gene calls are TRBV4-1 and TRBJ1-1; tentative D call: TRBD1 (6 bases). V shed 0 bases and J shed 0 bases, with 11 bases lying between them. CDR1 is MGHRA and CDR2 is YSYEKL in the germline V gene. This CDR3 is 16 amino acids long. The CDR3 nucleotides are TGCGCCAGCAGCCAAGAGTGGGGACAAGTGAACACTGAAGCTTTCTTT. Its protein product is CASSQEWGQVNTEAFF.

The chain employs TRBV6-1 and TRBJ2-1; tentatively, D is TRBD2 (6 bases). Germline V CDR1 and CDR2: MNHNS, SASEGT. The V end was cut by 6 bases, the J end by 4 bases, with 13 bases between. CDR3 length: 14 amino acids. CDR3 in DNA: TGTGCCAGCAGAGGAGGGGACTCGTACAATGAGCAGTTCTTC. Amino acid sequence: CASRGGDSYNEQFF.

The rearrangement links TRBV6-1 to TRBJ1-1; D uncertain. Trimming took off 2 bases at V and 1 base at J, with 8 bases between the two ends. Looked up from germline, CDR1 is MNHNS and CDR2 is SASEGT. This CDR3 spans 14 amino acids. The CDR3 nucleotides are TGTGCCAGCAGTGAAAACGGTGGGAACACTGAAGCTTTCTTT. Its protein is CASSENGGNTEAFF.